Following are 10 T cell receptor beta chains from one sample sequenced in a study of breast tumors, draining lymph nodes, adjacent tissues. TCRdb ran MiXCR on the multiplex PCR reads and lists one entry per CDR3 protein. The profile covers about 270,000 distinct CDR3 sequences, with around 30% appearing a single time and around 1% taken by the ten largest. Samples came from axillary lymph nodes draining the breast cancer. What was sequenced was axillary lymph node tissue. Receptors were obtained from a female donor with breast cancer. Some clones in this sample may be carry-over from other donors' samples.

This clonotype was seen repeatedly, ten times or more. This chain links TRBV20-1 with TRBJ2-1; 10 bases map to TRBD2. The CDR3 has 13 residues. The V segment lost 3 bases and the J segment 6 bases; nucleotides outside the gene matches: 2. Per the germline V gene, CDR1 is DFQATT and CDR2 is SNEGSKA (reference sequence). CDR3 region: CSASGLAANEQFF. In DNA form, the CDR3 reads TGCAGTGCTAGTGGACTAGCGGCCAATGAGCAGTTCTTC.

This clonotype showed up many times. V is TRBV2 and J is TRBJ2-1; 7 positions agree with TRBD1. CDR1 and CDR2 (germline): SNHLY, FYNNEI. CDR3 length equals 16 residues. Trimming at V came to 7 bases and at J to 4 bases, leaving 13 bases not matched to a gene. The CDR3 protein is CASTGDSALIYNEQFF. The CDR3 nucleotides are TGTGCCAGCACAGGGGACAGCGCTCTAATTTACAATGAGCAGTTCTTC.

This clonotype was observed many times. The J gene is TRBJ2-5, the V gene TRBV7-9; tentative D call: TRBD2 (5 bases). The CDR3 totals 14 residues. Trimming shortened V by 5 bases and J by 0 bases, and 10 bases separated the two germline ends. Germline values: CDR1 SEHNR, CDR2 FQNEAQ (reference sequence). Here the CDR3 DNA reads TGTGCCAGCAGCGCCGCGGGCAACCAAGAGACCCAGTACTTC. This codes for CASSAAGNQETQYF.

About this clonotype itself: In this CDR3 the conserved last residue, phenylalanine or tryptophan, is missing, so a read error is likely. CDR3 sequence (DNA): TGCAGTGCTAGGAAGCAGGTGGGCTATGGCTACACCTCC. Translating gives CSARKQVGYGYTS. The rearrangement links TRBV20-1 to TRBJ1-2; D is unclear. The CDR3 sequence is 13 residues long. Between the trimmed V and J ends, which lost 3 bases and 4 bases, there was a span of 12 bases. CDR1 is DFQATT, CDR2 SNEGSKA, per germline (reference sequence).

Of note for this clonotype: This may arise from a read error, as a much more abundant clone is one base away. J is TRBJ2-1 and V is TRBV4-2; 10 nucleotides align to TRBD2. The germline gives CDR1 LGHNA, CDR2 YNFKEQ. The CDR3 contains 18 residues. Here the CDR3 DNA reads TGTGCCTGCAGCCAAGTAGGGCTAGCGGGAGAATCCTACAATGAGCAGTTCTTC. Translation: CACSQVGLAGESYNEQFF.

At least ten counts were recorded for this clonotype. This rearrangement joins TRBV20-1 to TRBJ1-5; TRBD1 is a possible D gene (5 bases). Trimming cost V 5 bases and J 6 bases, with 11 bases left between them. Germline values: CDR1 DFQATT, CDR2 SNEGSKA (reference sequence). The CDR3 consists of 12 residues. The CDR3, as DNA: TGCAGTGCTTTAAGGGGAGCTCAGCCCCAGCATTTT. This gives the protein CSALRGAQPQHF.

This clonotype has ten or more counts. CDR3 residues: CASSQDRWSLSSYEQYF. The CDR3 region has the DNA TGTGCCAGCAGCCAAGATCGGTGGTCACTCAGCTCCTACGAGCAGTACTTC. The chain couples TRBV4-2 to TRBJ2-7, with no clear D. The CDR3 spans 17 residues. Trimming shortened V by 0 bases and J by 0 bases, and 15 bases separated the two germline ends. Germline V gene sequence: CDR1 LGHNA, CDR2 YNFKEQ.

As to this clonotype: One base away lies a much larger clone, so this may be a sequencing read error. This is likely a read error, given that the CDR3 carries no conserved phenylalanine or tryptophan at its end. CDR3 DNA: TGTGCTAGTGGTTTGGCTCCCATGATAGGCGTATACGCTGGCTACACCCTC. As protein: CASGLAPMIGVYAGYTL. The chain recombines TRBV12-5 with TRBJ1-2; no reliable D call. Germline V gene lookup returns CDR1 LGHNT and CDR2 FRNRAP. CDR3 length: 17 residues. Trimming took off 1 base at V and 7 bases at J, with 22 bases between the two ends.

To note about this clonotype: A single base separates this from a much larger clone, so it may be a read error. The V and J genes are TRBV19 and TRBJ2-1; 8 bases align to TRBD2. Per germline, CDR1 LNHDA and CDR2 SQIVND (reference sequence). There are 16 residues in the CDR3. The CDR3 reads CASSIVERGPYNGQFF. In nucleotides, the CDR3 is TGTGCCAGTAGTATAGTTGAGCGGGGGCCTTACAATGGGCAGTTCTTC.

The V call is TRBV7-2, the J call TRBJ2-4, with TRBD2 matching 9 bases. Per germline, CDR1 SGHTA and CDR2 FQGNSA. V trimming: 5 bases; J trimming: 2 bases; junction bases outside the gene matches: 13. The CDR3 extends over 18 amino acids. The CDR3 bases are TGTGCCAGCAGCCCACGAGGGGGACTAGCCGACTCCAAAAACATTCAGTACTTC. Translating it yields CASSPRGGLADSKNIQYF.